Each of the 6 T cell receptor beta chains below was sequenced from the same sample in a study of chemoradiotherapy in HPV16-positive cancers. Produced via immunoSEQ multiplex PCR; TCRdb's table is partial and in-frame only. The sample lists some 30,000 clones; about 80% were seen once. Sequenced here: blood, sampled from a patient who underwent chemoradiotherapy. Every receptor here comes from a human donor with HPV-associated anogenital cancer.

This chain links TRBV19 with TRBJ2-3, with 11 nucleotides matching TRBD2. The germline V gene has CDR1 LNHDA and CDR2 SQIVND (reference sequence). The V gene end was trimmed by 3 bases and the J gene end by 6 bases; junction bases not matched to a gene: 5. The CDR3 has 15 amino acids. The CDR3 coding sequence is TGTGCCAGTAGTATCACTAGCGGGGGATACGATACGCAGTATTTT. Amino acid sequence: CASSITSGGYDTQYF.

This sequence joins TRBV7-2 and TRBJ2-5, with TRBD2 matching over 9 bases. The CDR3 totals 17 residues. V lost 8 bases, J lost 3 bases, and 16 bases stayed unmatched. The germline CDR1 and CDR2 sequences are SGHTA and FQGNSA. The CDR3 is CASSRPQRGDQKETQYF. CDR3 DNA: TGTGCCAGCTCCAGACCTCAGCGGGGGGATCAAAAAGAGACCCAGTACTTC. The variable domain in full, with the rest retrieved from reference TRBV7-2 and TRBJ2-5, is GAGVSQSPSNKVTEKGKDVELRCDPISGHTALYWYRQSLGQGLEFLIYFQGNSAPDKSGLPSDRFSAERTGGSVSTLTIQRTQQEDSAVYLCASSRPQRGDQKETQYFGPGTRLLVL.

The chain uses TRBV29-1 and TRBJ2-7, with D possibly TRBD2 on 6 matching bases. The germline V gene encodes CDR1 SQVTM and CDR2 ANQGSEA. Trimming pared 4 bases from V and 3 bases from J, leaving 10 bases between. The CDR3 contains 12 residues. CDR3 in DNA: TGCAGCGTTGGGGACTTTGGCTACGAGCAGTACTTC. This gives the protein CSVGDFGYEQYF.

This clone was seen more than once but under ten times. The J gene is TRBJ2-1, the V gene TRBV7-9; unclear D gene. This CDR3 has 12 residues. V was clipped by 5 bases and J by 5 bases, with 7 bases between them. Germline CDR1 is SEHNR and CDR2 is FQNEAQ (reference sequence). CDR3 in amino acids: CASSAGNNEQFF. Here the CDR3 DNA reads TGTGCCAGCAGCGCAGGTAACAATGAGCAGTTCTTC.

V gene TRBV2 combines with J gene TRBJ1-4; the match to TRBD1 covers 9 bases. CDR1 is SNHLY and CDR2 is FYNNEI in the germline V gene. The CDR3 covers 16 residues. Trimming took 3 bases from V and 7 from J; bases not matched to a gene: 9. The CDR3 nucleotides read TGTGCCAGCAGTGACATGACAGGGGGTAATGCTGAAAAACTGTTTTTT. As protein: CASSDMTGGNAEKLFF.

This rearrangement joins TRBV7-9 to TRBJ1-2; D gene ambiguous. This CDR3 is 15 amino acids long. The germline CDR1 and CDR2 sequences are SEHNR and FQNEAQ (reference sequence). The V end lost 3 bases, the J end lost 3 bases, and 14 bases lay between the germline ends. The CDR3 loop reads CASSFEQTIHYGYTF. For the CDR3, the DNA is TGTGCCAGCAGCTTCGAACAGACGATACACTATGGCTACACCTTC.